This T cell receptor (beta chain) is from a study of metastatic and nonmetastatic thyroid tumors. Turning to the study itself: Where malignant and benign thyroid patients were concerned, repertoires were compared across blood and tumor or nodule tissue.

Per the original methods: Clinicopathological groups of papillary thyroid cancer showed CDR3 differences that were used to build a distant-metastasis classifier. TCRdb re-called the PCR reads via MiXCR. The V and J calls and clone size are TCRdb's, not the authors'. The table has fewer than 40,000 clones, less than 20% seen once. The V gene end was trimmed by 4 bases and the J gene end by 5 bases; junction bases not matched to a gene: 8. Germline V gives CDR1 WNHNN, CDR2 SYGVQD (reference sequence). This CDR3 spans 15 amino acids. None of the patients had undergone any treatment ahead of thyroid surgery. Many counts were recorded for this clone.

The material sequenced was blood. The receptor was derived from a female donor with papillary thyroid cancer or a benign thyroid nodule (not recorded which). Some clones in this sample may be carry-over from other donors' samples. This chain connects TRBV10-1 to TRBJ2-5; 9 nucleotides match TRBD2. CDR3 residues: CASSVAGAGIETQYF. CDR3 DNA: TGCGCCAGCAGTGTAGCGGGAGCCGGCATTGAGACCCAGTACTTC.